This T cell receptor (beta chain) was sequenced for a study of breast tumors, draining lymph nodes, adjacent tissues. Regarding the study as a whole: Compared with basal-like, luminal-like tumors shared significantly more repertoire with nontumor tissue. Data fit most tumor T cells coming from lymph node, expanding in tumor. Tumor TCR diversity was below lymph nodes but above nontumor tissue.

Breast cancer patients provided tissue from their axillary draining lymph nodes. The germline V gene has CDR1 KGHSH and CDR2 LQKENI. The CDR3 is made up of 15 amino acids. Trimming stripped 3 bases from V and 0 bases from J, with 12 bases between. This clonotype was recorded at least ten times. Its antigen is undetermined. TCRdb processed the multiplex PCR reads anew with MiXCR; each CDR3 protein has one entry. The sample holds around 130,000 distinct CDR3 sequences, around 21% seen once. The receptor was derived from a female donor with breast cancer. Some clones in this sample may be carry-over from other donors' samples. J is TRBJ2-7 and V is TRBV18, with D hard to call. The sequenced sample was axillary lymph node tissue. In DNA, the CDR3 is TGTGCCAGCTCACCTGGCAGCTCTACCTCCTACGAGCAGTACTTC. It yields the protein CASSPGSSTSYEQYF.